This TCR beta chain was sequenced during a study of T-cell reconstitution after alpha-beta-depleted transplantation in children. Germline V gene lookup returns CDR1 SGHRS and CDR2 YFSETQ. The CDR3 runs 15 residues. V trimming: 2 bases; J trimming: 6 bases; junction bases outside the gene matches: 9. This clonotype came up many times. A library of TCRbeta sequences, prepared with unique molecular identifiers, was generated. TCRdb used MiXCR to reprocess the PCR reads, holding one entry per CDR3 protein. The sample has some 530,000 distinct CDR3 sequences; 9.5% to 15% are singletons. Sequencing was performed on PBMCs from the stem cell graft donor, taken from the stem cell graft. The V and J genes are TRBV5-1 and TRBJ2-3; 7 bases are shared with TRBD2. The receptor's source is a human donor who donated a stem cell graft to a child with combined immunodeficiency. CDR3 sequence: CASSFFRGEEDTQYF. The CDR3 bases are TGCGCCAGCAGCTTCTTTCGGGGGGAAGAGGATACGCAGTATTTT.